Detailed here is one T cell receptor beta chain. The antigen is unknown. The data stem from a study of blood T cells in healthy people across ages. The CDR3 covers 17 residues. The germline gives CDR1 ENHRY, CDR2 SYGVKD. The ends lost 0 bases at V and 2 bases at J; junction bases unmatched: 5. PCR was performed a second time for about 7 to 12 cycles using a sample-barcoded 5' primer and a J-beta primer mix. TCRdb used MiXCR to reprocess the 5' RACE reads, holding one entry per CDR3 protein. Here the sample spans over 1.5 million distinct CDR3 sequences, around half being singletons. General study results and limits: A roughly linear fall in TCR beta diversity per million T cells was seen with increasing age.

Sequencing used blood. This chain uses TRBV10-3 with TRBJ1-4; 8 bases align to TRBD1. The receptor was isolated from a woman aged 35 to 49 in good health. The CDR3 nucleotides read TGTGCCATCAGTGAGTCGACAGGGGTGGAGACTAATGAAAAACTGTTTTTT. Translation: CAISESTGVETNEKLFF.